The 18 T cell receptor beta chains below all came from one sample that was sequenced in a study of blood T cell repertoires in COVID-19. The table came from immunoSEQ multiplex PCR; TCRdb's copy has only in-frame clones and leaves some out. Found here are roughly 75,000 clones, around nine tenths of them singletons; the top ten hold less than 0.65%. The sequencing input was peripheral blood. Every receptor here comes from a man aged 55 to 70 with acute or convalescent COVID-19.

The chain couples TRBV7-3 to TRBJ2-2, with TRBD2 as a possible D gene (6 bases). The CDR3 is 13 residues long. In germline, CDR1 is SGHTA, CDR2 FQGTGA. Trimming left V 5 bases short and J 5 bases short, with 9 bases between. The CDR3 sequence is CASSPAGTGELFF. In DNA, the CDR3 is TGTGCCAGCAGCCCGGCGGGGACCGGGGAGCTGTTTTTT.

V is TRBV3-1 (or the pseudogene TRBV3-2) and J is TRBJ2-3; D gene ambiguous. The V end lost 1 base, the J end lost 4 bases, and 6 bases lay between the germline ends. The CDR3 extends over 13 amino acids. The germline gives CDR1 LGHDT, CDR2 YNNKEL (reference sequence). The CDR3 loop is CASSQVWPDTQYF. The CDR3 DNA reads TGTGCCAGCAGCCAAGTCTGGCCAGATACGCAGTATTTT.

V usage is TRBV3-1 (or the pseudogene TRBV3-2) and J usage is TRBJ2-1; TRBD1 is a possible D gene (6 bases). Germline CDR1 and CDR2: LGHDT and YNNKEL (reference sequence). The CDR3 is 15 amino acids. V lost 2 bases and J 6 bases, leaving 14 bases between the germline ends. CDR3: CASSQIPQGGNEQFF. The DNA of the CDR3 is TGTGCCAGCAGCCAAATACCACAGGGCGGCAATGAGCAGTTCTTC.

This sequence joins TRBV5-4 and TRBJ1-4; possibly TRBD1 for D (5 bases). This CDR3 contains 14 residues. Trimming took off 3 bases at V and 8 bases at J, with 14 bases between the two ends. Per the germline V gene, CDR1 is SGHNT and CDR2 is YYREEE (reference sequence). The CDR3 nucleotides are TGTGCCAGCAGCTCCGCAGGGTCTCGGGAAAAACTGTTTTTT. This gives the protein CASSSAGSREKLFF.

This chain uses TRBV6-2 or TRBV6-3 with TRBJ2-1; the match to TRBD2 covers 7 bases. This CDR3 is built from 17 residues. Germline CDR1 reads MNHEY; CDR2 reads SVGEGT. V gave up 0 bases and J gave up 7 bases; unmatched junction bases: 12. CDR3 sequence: CASSYSSWAGVRNEQFF. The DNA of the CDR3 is TGTGCCAGCAGTTACTCGAGTTGGGCGGGAGTGAGGAATGAGCAGTTCTTC.

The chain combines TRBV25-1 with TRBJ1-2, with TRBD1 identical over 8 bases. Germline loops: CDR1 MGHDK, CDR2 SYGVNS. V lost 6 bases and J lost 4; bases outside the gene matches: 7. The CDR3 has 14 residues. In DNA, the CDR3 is TGTGCCAGCAGCCCCAGGGGGCTTGGCTATGGCTACACCTTC. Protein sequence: CASSPRGLGYGYTF.

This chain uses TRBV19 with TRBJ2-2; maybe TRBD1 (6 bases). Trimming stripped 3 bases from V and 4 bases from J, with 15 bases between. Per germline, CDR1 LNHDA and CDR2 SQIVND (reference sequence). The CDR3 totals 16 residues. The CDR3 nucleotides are TGTGCCAGTAGTATTAATCCAGGGGTTGGCACCGGGGAGCTGTTTTTT. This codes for CASSINPGVGTGELFF.

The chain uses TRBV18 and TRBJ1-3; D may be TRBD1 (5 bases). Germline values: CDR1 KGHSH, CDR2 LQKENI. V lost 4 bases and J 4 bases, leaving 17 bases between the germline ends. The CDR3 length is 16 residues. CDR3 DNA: TGTGCCAGCTCACTACCTGGGGCGGTCGAGGGAAACACCATATATTTT. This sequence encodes CASSLPGAVEGNTIYF.

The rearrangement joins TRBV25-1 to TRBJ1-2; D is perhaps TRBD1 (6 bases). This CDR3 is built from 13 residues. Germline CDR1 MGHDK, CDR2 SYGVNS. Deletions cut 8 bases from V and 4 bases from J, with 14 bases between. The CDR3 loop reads CASRAVGAYGYTF. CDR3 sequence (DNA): TGTGCCAGCCGCGCGGTGGGGGCCTATGGCTACACCTTC.

CDR3 bases: TGTGCCAGCTCACTGCCTTTGCGTACTATTGGCTACACCTTC. As protein: CASSLPLRTIGYTF. The rearrangement joins TRBV18 to TRBJ1-2; D gene ambiguous. Germline values: CDR1 KGHSH, CDR2 LQKENI. With 4 bases removed from V and 7 bases from J, the gap between germline ends came to 16 bases. The CDR3 has 14 amino acids.

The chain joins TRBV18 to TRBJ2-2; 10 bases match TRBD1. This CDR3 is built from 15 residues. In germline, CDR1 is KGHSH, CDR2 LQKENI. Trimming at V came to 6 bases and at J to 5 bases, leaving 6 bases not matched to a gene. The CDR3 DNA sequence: TGTGCCAGCTCCCAGGGACAGGGGAGGACCGGGGAGCTGTTTTTT. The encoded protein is CASSQGQGRTGELFF.

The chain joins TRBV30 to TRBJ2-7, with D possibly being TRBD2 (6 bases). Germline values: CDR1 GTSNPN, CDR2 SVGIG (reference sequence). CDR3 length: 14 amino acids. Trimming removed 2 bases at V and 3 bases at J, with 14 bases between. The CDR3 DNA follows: TGTGCCTGGAGTAGGGGCGGGGTTCTCTACGAGCAGTACTTC. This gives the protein CAWSRGGVLYEQYF.

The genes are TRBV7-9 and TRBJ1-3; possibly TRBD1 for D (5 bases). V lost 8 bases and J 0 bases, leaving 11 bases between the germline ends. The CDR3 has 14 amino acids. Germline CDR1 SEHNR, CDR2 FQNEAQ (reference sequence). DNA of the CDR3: TGTGCCAGCGGAGACAGTTACTCTGGAAACACCATATATTTT. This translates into CASGDSYSGNTIYF.

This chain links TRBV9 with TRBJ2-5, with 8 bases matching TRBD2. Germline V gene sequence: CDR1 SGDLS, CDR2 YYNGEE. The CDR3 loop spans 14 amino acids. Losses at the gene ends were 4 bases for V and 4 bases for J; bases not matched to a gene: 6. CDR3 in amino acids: CASSRGGEGETQYF. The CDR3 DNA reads TGTGCCAGCAGCCGGGGGGGTGAGGGAGAGACCCAGTACTTC.

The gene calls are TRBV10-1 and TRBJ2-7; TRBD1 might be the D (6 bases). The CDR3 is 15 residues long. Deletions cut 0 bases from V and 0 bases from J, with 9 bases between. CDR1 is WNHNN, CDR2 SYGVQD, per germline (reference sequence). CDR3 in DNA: TGCGCCAGCAGTGAGTCCAGGGGAAACTCCTACGAGCAGTACTTC. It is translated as CASSESRGNSYEQYF.

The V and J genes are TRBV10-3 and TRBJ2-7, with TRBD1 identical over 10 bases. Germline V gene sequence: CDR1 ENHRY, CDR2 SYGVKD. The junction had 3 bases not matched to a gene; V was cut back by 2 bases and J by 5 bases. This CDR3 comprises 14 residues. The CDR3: CAISERQGANEQYF. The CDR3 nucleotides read TGTGCCATCAGTGAGAGACAGGGGGCTAACGAGCAGTACTTC.

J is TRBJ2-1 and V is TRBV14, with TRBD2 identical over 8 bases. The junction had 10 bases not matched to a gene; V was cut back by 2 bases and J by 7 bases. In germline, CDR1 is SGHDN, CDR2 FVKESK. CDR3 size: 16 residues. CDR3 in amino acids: CASSQPRGRIGNEQFF. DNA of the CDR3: TGTGCCAGCAGCCAACCCCGCGGGAGGATCGGGAATGAGCAGTTCTTC.

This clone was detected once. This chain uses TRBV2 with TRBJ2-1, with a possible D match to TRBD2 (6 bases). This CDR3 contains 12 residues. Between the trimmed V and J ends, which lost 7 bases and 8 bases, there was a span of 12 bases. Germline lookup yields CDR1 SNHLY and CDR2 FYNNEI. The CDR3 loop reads CASNWGVDEQFF. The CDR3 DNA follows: TGTGCCAGCAACTGGGGGGTGGATGAGCAGTTCTTC. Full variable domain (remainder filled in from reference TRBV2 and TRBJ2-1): EPEVTQTPSHQVTQMGQEVILRCVPISNHLYFYWYRQILGQKVEFLVSFYNNEISEKSEIFDDQFSVERPDGSNFTLKIRSTKLEDSAMYFCASNWGVDEQFFGPGTRLTVL.